This T cell receptor (beta chain) is from a study of vaccination and CD4 T cells after COVID-19. The CDR3 spans 14 residues. The germline V and J ends were trimmed by 4 bases and 8 bases, with 18 bases remaining between them. Germline CDR1 is DFQATT and CDR2 is SNEGSKA (reference sequence). TCRdb analysed the PCR reads with MiXCR anew, one entry per CDR3 protein. The sample lists 12,000 to 15,000 distinct CDR3 sequences, 69% occurring once. The gene calls are TRBV20-1 and TRBJ2-1; no firm D call. This TCR came from a human donor who had recovered from COVID-19. Sequences were derived from CD4+ T cells from blood, sampled after SARS-CoV-2 vaccination. The CDR3 loop reads CSAILRPSPHEQFF. CDR3 sequence (DNA): TGCAGTGCTATACTTAGGCCAAGCCCCCATGAGCAGTTCTTC.